This TCR beta chain was retrieved from a study of OX40 agonist ivuxolimab in advanced cancers. Study-wide findings and caveats: The CD4+ and CD8+ T cells in the blood had expanded clonally by week 6 at 0.1 to 3.0 mg/kg.

This clone was seen a handful of times. Its specificity is not known. The CDR3 sequence is 13 residues long. Germline CDR1 is LGHNT and CDR2 is FRNRAP. Trimming took off 5 bases at V and 3 bases at J, with 10 bases between the two ends. Measured with immunoSEQ multiplex PCR; TCRdb has only the in-frame clones, and not every one. The table lists tens of thousands of clones, around four fifths of them singletons, with 6.6% in the top ten. Material: CD4+ or CD8+ T cells sorted from blood, obtained in a trial of the OX40 agonist ivuxolimab. J is TRBJ2-5 and V is TRBV12-5; D call uncertain. The sequence derives from an adult with an advanced solid tumor such as melanoma, head and neck, liver or kidney cancer. The CDR3 nucleotides are TGTGCTAGTGGTACCGGACGGGAAGAGACCCAGTACTTC. This translates into CASGTGREETQYF. Based on the CDR3 plus reference TRBV12-5 and TRBJ2-5, the full variable domain is DARVTQTPRHKVTEMGQEVTMRCQPILGHNTVFWYRQTMMQGLELLAYFRNRAPLDDSGMPKDRFSAEMPDATLATLKIQPSEPRDSAVYFCASGTGREETQYFGPGTRLLVL.